The next 24 T cell receptor beta chains were all read from a single sample in a study of cytotoxic CD8 clonotypes in ibrutinib-treated CLL. Assay: immunoSEQ multiplex PCR; the TCRdb copy retains only in-frame clones and omits some. The data contain about 270,000 clones, roughly four fifths of them singletons. Here the sequenced sample was PBMCs, taken at disease progression, from a patient treated with ibrutinib. The source is a human donor with chronic lymphocytic leukemia.

The chain couples TRBV5-8 to TRBJ1-5; 10 bases agree with TRBD1. The CDR3 length is 16 residues. Germline V gives CDR1 SGHTS, CDR2 YDEGEE. Losses at the gene ends were 0 bases for V and 3 bases for J; bases not matched to a gene: 3. The CDR3 reads CASSLGTGGNNQPQHF. The CDR3 DNA is TGTGCCAGCAGCTTGGGGACAGGGGGGAACAATCAGCCCCAGCATTTT.

The rearrangement joins TRBV27 to TRBJ2-2; possibly TRBD1 or TRBD2 for D (6 bases each). V lost 2 bases and J lost 5, with 12 bases in between. The CDR3 is 15 amino acids. Looked up from germline, CDR1 is MNHEY and CDR2 is SMNVEV (reference sequence). In DNA form, the CDR3 reads TGTGCCAGCAGTTTAAGGAGGGGGTGGACCGGGGAGCTGTTTTTT. Its protein product is CASSLRRGWTGELFF.

As regards this clone: The final CDR3 position lacks the conserved phenylalanine or tryptophan, pointing to a likely read error. Because the CDR3's place on the DNA is in doubt, the DNA is left out and the CDR3 is given as listed by TCRdb. This chain's CDR3 is CASSAPLLDGSLLY. The rearrangement uses TRBV5-6 and TRBJ2-4. Counting both end residues, the CDR3 totals 14 amino acids. Germline V lookup: CDR1 SGHDT, CDR2 YYEEEE.

This clone was seen more than once but under ten times. V gene TRBV5-1 combines with J gene TRBJ2-5; D gene unclear. The CDR3 has 14 amino acids. Trimming left V 0 bases short and J 3 bases short, with 9 bases between. Germline CDR1 SGHRS, CDR2 YFSETQ. CDR3 bases: TGCGCCAGCAGCTTGGTCGCTAGGGAAGAGACCCAGTACTTC. Amino acids: CASSLVAREETQYF.

The chain couples TRBV10-3 to TRBJ2-7; tentative D call: TRBD1 (6 bases). The V end lost 6 bases, the J end lost 2 bases, and 14 bases lay between the germline ends. CDR3 length: 14 amino acids. The germline CDR1 and CDR2 sequences are ENHRY and SYGVKD. Here the CDR3 reads CAIRQGIRPYEQYF. CDR3 coding DNA: TGTGCCATCAGGCAGGGGATCCGTCCCTACGAGCAGTACTTC.

The chain carries TRBV6-5 and TRBJ1-2; D is undetermined. The CDR3 is made up of 13 amino acids. The V gene lost 4 bases and the J gene lost 4 bases, with 10 bases spanning the gap. Germline V gene sequence: CDR1 MNHEY, CDR2 SVGAGI. In nucleotides, the CDR3 is TGTGCCAGCAGTTCCGGAAATTTCTATGGCTACACCTTC. Its translation: CASSSGNFYGYTF.

The chain has TRBV15 and TRBJ2-3; D unclear. The V end lost 0 bases, the J end lost 9 bases, and 13 bases lay between the germline ends. Germline loops: CDR1 LNHNV, CDR2 YYDKDF (reference sequence). This CDR3 has 14 residues. The CDR3 region has the DNA TGTGCCACCAGCAGAGATCGCGTCCCCAGGACGCAGTATTTT. It yields the protein CATSRDRVPRTQYF.

The J gene is TRBJ2-3, the V gene TRBV7-2, with 7 bases fitting TRBD2. Germline CDR1 is SGHTA and CDR2 is FQGNSA. The CDR3 contains 15 residues. V shed 1 base, J shed 6 bases, and the junction held 7 bases outside the gene matches. DNA of the CDR3: TGTGCCAGCAGCTTAGTGGGTCGGGAGGATGATACGCAGTATTTT. This codes for CASSLVGREDDTQYF. Filled out from reference TRBV7-2 and TRBJ2-3, the complete variable domain reads GAGVSQSPSNKVTEKGKDVELRCDPISGHTALYWYRQSLGQGLEFLIYFQGNSAPDKSGLPSDRFSAERTGGSVSTLTIQRTQQEDSAVYLCASSLVGREDDTQYFGPGTRLTVL.

The V call is TRBV5-1, the J call TRBJ2-3, with 11 bases aligning to TRBD2. Looked up from germline, CDR1 is SGHRS and CDR2 is YFSETQ. The CDR3 runs 15 residues. V lost 4 bases to trimming and J lost 2 bases; unmatched junction nucleotides: 3. The CDR3 is CASSPGLAVTDTQYF. The CDR3 coding sequence is TGCGCCAGCAGCCCGGGACTAGCGGTCACAGATACGCAGTATTTT.

In nucleotides, the CDR3 is TGTGCCAGTAACCGGGGCGGAATAAATGAAAAACTGTTTTTT. Translated, it gives CASNRGGINEKLFF. The rearrangement uses TRBV19 and TRBJ1-4; TRBD1 is a possible D gene (5 bases). V was pared by 7 bases and J by 5 bases, with 14 bases between. Germline V gene lookup returns CDR1 LNHDA and CDR2 SQIVND (reference sequence). CDR3 length: 14 residues.

The chain links TRBV6-6 to TRBJ2-1, with a weak D call TRBD2 (6 bases). This CDR3 is built from 15 residues. Looked up from germline, CDR1 is MNHNY and CDR2 is SVGAGI (reference sequence). V lost 3 bases to trimming and J lost 0 bases, with 9 bases between them. The CDR3 here is CASSYRGSSYNEQFF. The CDR3 DNA is TGTGCCAGCAGTTATCGGGGGAGCTCCTACAATGAGCAGTTCTTC.

The rearrangement joins TRBV6-6 to TRBJ1-2, with 7 bases identical to TRBD1. CDR1 is MNHNY, CDR2 SVGAGI, per germline (reference sequence). Trimming at V came to 5 bases and at J to 2 bases, leaving 8 bases not matched to a gene. CDR3 length equals 15 residues. CDR3 residues: CASSTSSTGNYGYTF. DNA of the CDR3: TGTGCCAGCAGTACCAGCTCGACAGGGAACTATGGCTACACCTTC.

This clone occurred once. V is TRBV29-1 and J is TRBJ1-1; no clear D. This CDR3 is 11 amino acids long. V lost 6 bases to trimming and J lost 5 bases, with 10 bases between them. Germline CDR1 and CDR2: SQVTM and ANQGSEA. CDR3 DNA: TGCAGCGTCCTAGGGAGGACTGAAGCTTTCTTT. Translation gives CSVLGRTEAFF.

This clone was observed once. This chain uses TRBV7-9 with TRBJ2-7; the D is unclear. This CDR3 is 13 amino acids long. Germline V CDR1 and CDR2: SEHNR, FQNEAQ (reference sequence). Trimming shortened V by 4 bases and J by 3 bases, and 10 bases separated the two germline ends. CDR3 residues: CASSSQVLYEQYF. The CDR3 DNA sequence: TGTGCCAGCAGCTCCCAGGTCCTCTACGAGCAGTACTTC.

The chain joins TRBV28 to TRBJ2-1; 9 bases map to TRBD1. Losses at the gene ends were 6 bases for V and 1 base for J; bases not matched to a gene: 4. In germline, CDR1 is MDHEN, CDR2 SYDVKM. The CDR3 consists of 15 residues. DNA for the CDR3: TGTGCCAGCAGGTCGACAGGGGGATCCTACAATGAGCAGTTCTTC. Its translation is CASRSTGGSYNEQFF.

The gene calls are TRBV10-3 and TRBJ1-1; D call uncertain. Per the germline V gene, CDR1 is ENHRY and CDR2 is SYGVKD. V was cut by 6 bases and J by 4 bases, with 6 bases left in between. The CDR3 loop spans 11 amino acids. CDR3 nucleotides: TGTGCCATCAGGGGGTTCACTGAAGCTTTCTTT. Residues: CAIRGFTEAFF.

This clone was recorded only once. The rearrangement joins TRBV5-6 to TRBJ1-4; 9 nucleotides line up with TRBD1. With V trimmed by 5 bases and J by 1 base, 9 bases remained unmatched. The germline V gene has CDR1 SGHDT and CDR2 YYEEEE. The CDR3 loop spans 17 amino acids. The chain's CDR3 is CASRRTGDFLTNEKLFF. The CDR3 coding sequence is TGTGCCAGCAGACGGACAGGGGACTTTTTAACTAATGAAAAACTGTTTTTT.

The chain carries TRBV19 and TRBJ2-2; D not certain. V was shortened by 11 bases and J by 4 bases, with 26 bases between the two germline ends. This CDR3 contains 17 residues. CDR1 and CDR2 (germline): LNHDA, SQIVND (reference sequence). The CDR3 loop is CASKRLSLTTSTGELFF. CDR3 bases: TGTGCCTCTAAACGGTTATCCCTTACCACTTCCACCGGGGAGCTGTTTTTT.

This clone was counted between two and nine times. The rearrangement joins TRBV11-2 to TRBJ1-6; D is ambiguous. The V end lost 5 bases, the J end lost 6 bases, and 14 bases lay between the germline ends. This CDR3 spans 15 amino acids. Per the germline V gene, CDR1 is SGHAT and CDR2 is FQNNGV. The CDR3: CASSPRTVPNSPLHF. Written as DNA, the CDR3 is TGTGCCAGCAGCCCGAGGACGGTACCTAATTCACCCCTCCACTTT.

V and J are TRBV7-3 and TRBJ2-3; 8 positions agree with TRBD2. V lost 5 bases to trimming and J lost 3 bases; unmatched junction nucleotides: 7. In germline, CDR1 is SGHTA, CDR2 FQGTGA. The CDR3 spans 15 residues. The CDR3 bases are TGTGCCAGCAGCCTCAGAGGACTAGCAACAGATACGCAGTATTTT. Its protein is CASSLRGLATDTQYF.

The V and J genes are TRBV21-1 and TRBJ2-7; the table's D call, TRBD2, has no DNA check behind it. TRBV21-1 is a pseudogene segment. The CDR3 consists of 18 residues. In DNA form, the CDR3 reads TGTGCCAGCAGCAAAGTTTGTGTCGGGAGGACAGAGAATTACGAGCAGTACTTC. It yields the protein CASSKVCVGRTENYEQYF.

CDR3: CATSRQGVPGELFF. The CDR3 bases are TGTGCCACCAGCAGACAGGGGGTTCCCGGGGAGCTGTTTTTT. The chain recombines TRBV15 with TRBJ2-2; 7 bases fit TRBD1. Unmatched junction bases numbered 3, after V lost 2 bases and J lost 6 bases. The CDR3 extends over 14 amino acids. From germline, CDR1 is LNHNV and CDR2 YYDKDF (reference sequence).

The chain uses TRBV15 and TRBJ2-7, with a weak D call TRBD1 (6 bases). This CDR3 is built from 15 residues. In germline, CDR1 is LNHNV, CDR2 YYDKDF (reference sequence). V was cut by 3 bases and J by 4 bases, with 16 bases left in between. The CDR3 DNA follows: TGTGCCACCAGCAGTCAAAGGGGGACCCTTTACGAGCAGTACTTC. Translated: CATSSQRGTLYEQYF.

This clone was observed a few times. V gene TRBV7-3 combines with J gene TRBJ1-6; D gene uncertain. There are 15 residues in the CDR3. With 6 bases removed from V and 8 bases from J, the gap between germline ends came to 17 bases. Germline-derived CDR1 and CDR2 are SGHTA and FQGTGA. CDR3: CASSLGPSIDSPLHF. The CDR3 nucleotides are TGTGCCAGCAGTCTGGGCCCCTCTATTGATTCACCCCTCCACTTT.